The TCR beta chain described here comes from a study of cytomegalovirus exposure and HLA in healthy donors. The PCR was carried out with 60 Vbeta primers and 13 Jbeta primers. Measured with immunoSEQ multiplex PCR; TCRdb has only the in-frame clones, and not every one. The sample lists 50,000 to 65,000 clones, about 65% occurring once. There are 15 residues in the CDR3. Germline V lookup: CDR1 LNHDA, CDR2 SQIVND (reference sequence). Trimming shortened V by 5 bases and J by 0 bases, and 14 bases separated the two germline ends. Study findings and constraints: TCR beta sequences numbering fewer than 20,000 were associated with HLA alleles at 0.05 false discovery rate in a later analysis. Some TCR beta chains (roughly 150 of them) were listed as cytomegalovirus-associated. Most likely, a cluster of highly shared sequence variants arose as a sequencing artifact. Among the CMV-associated chains, a few were confirmed in vitro as specific for CMV antigens.

A note on this clone: The antigen is unknown.

The sequenced sample consisted of PBMCs. The clonotype comes from a man aged 45-60 years in good health and CMV-seropositive. V and J are TRBV19 and TRBJ2-7, with D tentatively TRBD1 (5 bases). Here the CDR3 DNA reads TGTGCCAGTAGTCATACCAGGGCAAGCTCCTACGAGCAGTACTTC. This codes for CASSHTRASSYEQYF.